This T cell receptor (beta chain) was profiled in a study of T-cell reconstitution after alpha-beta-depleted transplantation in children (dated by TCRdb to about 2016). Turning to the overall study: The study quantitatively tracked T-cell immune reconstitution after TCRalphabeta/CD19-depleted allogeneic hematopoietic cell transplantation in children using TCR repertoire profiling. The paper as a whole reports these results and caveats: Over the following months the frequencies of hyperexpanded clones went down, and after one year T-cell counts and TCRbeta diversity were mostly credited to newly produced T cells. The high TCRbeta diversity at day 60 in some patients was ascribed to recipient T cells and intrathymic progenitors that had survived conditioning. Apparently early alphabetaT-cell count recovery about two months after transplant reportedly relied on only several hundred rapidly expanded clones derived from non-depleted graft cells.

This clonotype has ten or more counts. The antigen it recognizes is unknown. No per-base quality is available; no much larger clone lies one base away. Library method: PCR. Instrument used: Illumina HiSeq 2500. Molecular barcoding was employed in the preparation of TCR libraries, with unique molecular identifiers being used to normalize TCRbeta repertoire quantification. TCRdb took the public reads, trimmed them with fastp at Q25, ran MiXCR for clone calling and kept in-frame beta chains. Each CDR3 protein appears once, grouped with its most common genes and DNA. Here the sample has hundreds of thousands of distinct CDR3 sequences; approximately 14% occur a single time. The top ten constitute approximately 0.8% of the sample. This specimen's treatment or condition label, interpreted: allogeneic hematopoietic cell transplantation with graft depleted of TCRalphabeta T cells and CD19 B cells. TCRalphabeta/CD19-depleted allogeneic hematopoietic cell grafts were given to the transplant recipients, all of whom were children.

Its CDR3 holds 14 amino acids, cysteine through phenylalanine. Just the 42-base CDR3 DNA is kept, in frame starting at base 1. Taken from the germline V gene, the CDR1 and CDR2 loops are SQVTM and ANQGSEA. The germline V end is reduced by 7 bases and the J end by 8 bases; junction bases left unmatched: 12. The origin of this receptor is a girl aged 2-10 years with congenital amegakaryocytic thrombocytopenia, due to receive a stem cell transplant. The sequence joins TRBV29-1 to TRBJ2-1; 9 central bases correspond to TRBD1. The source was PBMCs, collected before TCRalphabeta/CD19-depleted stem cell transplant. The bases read TGCAGCGCTACAGGGGGCTTTCGCTATGATGAGCAGTTCTTC. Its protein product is CSATGGFRYDEQFF.